One and the same sample provided the 20 T cell receptor beta chains below, sequenced in a study of PD-1 blockade in classical Hodgkin lymphoma. After autologous stem cell transplantation all patients relapsed, and prior brentuximab vedotin exposure differed between cohorts. Clones were sequenced by immunoSEQ multiplex PCR, and TCRdb holds only the in-frame ones, with some missing. The sample lists 15,000 or so clones, less than 80% occurring once. Sequences were derived from peripheral blood mononuclear cells (PBMCs), sampled at baseline. The receptors were gathered from a human donor with classical Hodgkin lymphoma.

This chain connects TRBV5-1 to TRBJ2-7, with 11 bases matching TRBD2. The CDR3 has 16 amino acids. J lost 3 bases, V lost 0 bases, and 5 bases had no gene match. The germline gives CDR1 SGHRS, CDR2 YFSETQ. CDR3 protein: CASSLETSGTIYEQYF. CDR3 nucleotides: TGCGCCAGCAGCTTGGAGACTAGCGGGACCATCTACGAGCAGTACTTC.

This chain joins TRBV19 and TRBJ1-1; D is possibly TRBD1 (6 bases). The CDR3 contains 13 residues. Trimming cost V 7 bases and J 6 bases, with 15 bases left between them. Germline V gene data show CDR1 as LNHDA and CDR2 as SQIVND (reference sequence). The CDR3 here is CASTIQGRAEAFF. The CDR3 nucleotides read TGTGCCAGTACCATACAGGGCAGGGCTGAAGCTTTCTTT.

The chain uses TRBV2 and TRBJ2-1; D is uncertain. The CDR3 extends over 14 amino acids. With 6 bases removed from V and 2 bases from J, the gap between germline ends came to 11 bases. Looked up from germline, CDR1 is SNHLY and CDR2 is FYNNEI. The CDR3 protein is CASSVGQAYNEQFF. In nucleotides, the CDR3 is TGTGCCAGCAGCGTGGGTCAGGCCTACAATGAGCAGTTCTTC.

V and J are TRBV6-6 and TRBJ2-7, with 11 bases matching TRBD2. The CDR3 sequence is 14 residues long. V was clipped by 9 bases and J by 7 bases; unmatched bases: 11. The germline gives CDR1 MNHNY, CDR2 SVGAGI (reference sequence). CDR3 loop: CASKDSGRADEQYF. The CDR3 bases are TGTGCCAGTAAGGATAGCGGGAGGGCCGATGAGCAGTACTTC.

This clone was detected only a few times. The chain recombines TRBV11-2 with TRBJ2-3; D call uncertain. This CDR3 has 12 residues. Germline CDR1 reads SGHAT; CDR2 reads FQNNGV. V was shortened by 5 bases and J by 4 bases, with 7 bases between the two germline ends. DNA for the CDR3: TGTGCCAGCAGCCAATCGGCAGATACGCAGTATTTT. It translates to CASSQSADTQYF.

The chain couples TRBV27 to TRBJ1-6; D not certain. Germline CDR1 is MNHEY and CDR2 is SMNVEV (reference sequence). The CDR3 covers 14 residues. Trimming removed 5 bases at V and 9 bases at J, with 14 bases between. CDR3 DNA: TGTGCCAGCAGTCCAGACTATGGTGGTTCACCCCTCCACTTT. This sequence encodes CASSPDYGGSPLHF.

The gene calls are TRBV6-6 and TRBJ2-7, with 7 bases lining up with TRBD1. V was pared by 6 bases and J by 2 bases, with 4 bases of the junction left unmatched. CDR1 is MNHNY and CDR2 is SVGAGI in the germline V gene (reference sequence). CDR3 size: 13 residues. This CDR3 reads CASRTGQPYEQYF. As DNA, the CDR3 is TGTGCCAGCAGGACGGGACAGCCCTACGAGCAGTACTTC.

This rearrangement joins TRBV28 to TRBJ1-5; 7 bases match TRBD1. Germline loops: CDR1 MDHEN, CDR2 SYDVKM. Losses at the gene ends were 6 bases for V and 4 bases for J; bases not matched to a gene: 9. The CDR3 is made up of 15 amino acids. CDR3 loop: CASRRPGQLNQPQHF. The CDR3 nucleotides are TGTGCCAGCAGACGGCCGGGACAGCTAAATCAGCCCCAGCATTTT. The entire variable domain, with the rest obtained from reference TRBV28 and TRBJ1-5, is as follows: DVKVTQSSRYLVKRTGEKVFLECVQDMDHENMFWYRQDPGLGLRLIYFSYDVKMKEKGDIPEGYSVSREKKERFSLILESASTNQTSMYLCASRRPGQLNQPQHFGDGTRLSIL.

The chain links TRBV28 to TRBJ2-7; 11 nucleotides match TRBD1. Germline CDR1 and CDR2: MDHEN and SYDVKM. Trimming took 2 bases from V and 2 from J; bases not matched to a gene: 8. The length of the CDR3 is 17 residues. DNA for the CDR3: TGTGCCAGCAGTTTACGCTTGGGGGGACAGGGGGCCTACGAGCAGTACTTC. It encodes CASSLRLGGQGAYEQYF.

The rearrangement links TRBV6-1 to TRBJ2-2; 7 bases align to TRBD1. V shed 5 bases, J shed 2 bases, and the junction held 5 bases outside the gene matches. The CDR3 spans 15 residues. The germline V gene encodes CDR1 MNHNS and CDR2 SASEGT. CDR3 protein: CASSFGTANTGELFF. Here the CDR3 DNA reads TGTGCCAGCAGTTTCGGGACAGCTAACACCGGGGAGCTGTTTTTT.

This clone is classed as medium-sized (0.01 to 0.1%). The chain joins TRBV28 to TRBJ2-1; D is perhaps TRBD2 (5 bases). Germline V gives CDR1 MDHEN, CDR2 SYDVKM. This CDR3 spans 17 amino acids. Trimming shortened V by 8 bases and J by 4 bases, and 24 bases separated the two germline ends. The CDR3 sequence is CASFIPGAISGYNEQFF. The CDR3 DNA is TGTGCCAGCTTCATCCCCGGCGCTATCTCGGGGTACAATGAGCAGTTCTTC. Full variable domain (remainder filled in from reference TRBV28 and TRBJ2-1): DVKVTQSSRYLVKRTGEKVFLECVQDMDHENMFWYRQDPGLGLRLIYFSYDVKMKEKGDIPEGYSVSREKKERFSLILESASTNQTSMYLCASFIPGAISGYNEQFFGPGTRLTVL.

The rearrangement uses TRBV19 and TRBJ2-2, with D possibly being TRBD1 (6 bases). Deletions cut 3 bases from V and 5 bases from J, with 13 bases between. CDR3 length equals 15 residues. Germline V gene sequence: CDR1 LNHDA, CDR2 SQIVND (reference sequence). CDR3 amino acids: CASSISQGWTGELFF. The CDR3 DNA sequence: TGTGCCAGTAGTATTTCCCAGGGGTGGACCGGGGAGCTGTTTTTT.

This clone is a singleton in its sample. The chain joins TRBV27 to TRBJ2-1; D is unresolved. Germline V gene data show CDR1 as MNHEY and CDR2 as SMNVEV (reference sequence). V dropped 3 bases and J dropped 0 bases, with 12 bases sitting between them. The CDR3 is 16 residues long. In nucleotides, the CDR3 is TGTGCCAGCAGTTTGGCTGCCGATTTCTCCTACAATGAGCAGTTCTTC. It is translated as CASSLAADFSYNEQFF.

The chain carries TRBV5-1 and TRBJ2-3, with 7 bases fitting TRBD2. Germline V gene sequence: CDR1 SGHRS, CDR2 YFSETQ. This CDR3 is built from 15 residues. Unmatched junction bases numbered 3, after V lost 0 bases and J lost 2 bases. The DNA of the CDR3 is TGCGCCAGCAGCTTGGAGGGACTAACCACAGATACGCAGTATTTT. This codes for CASSLEGLTTDTQYF.

The chain recombines TRBV28 with TRBJ2-5; no clear D gene. This CDR3 spans 13 amino acids. The germline V gene has CDR1 MDHEN and CDR2 SYDVKM. Trimming removed 8 bases from V and 4 bases from J, with 14 bases in between. As DNA, the CDR3 is TGTGCCAGCGGGGTGTTATGGGCAGAGACCCAGTACTTC. Amino acid sequence: CASGVLWAETQYF.

The chain employs TRBV28 and TRBJ1-5; possible D gene TRBD1, 5 bases. This CDR3 comprises 15 residues. Per germline, CDR1 MDHEN and CDR2 SYDVKM. The germline V and J ends were trimmed by 3 bases and 0 bases, with 9 bases remaining between them. The CDR3 nucleotides are TGTGCCAGCAGTTTGTGGGGGAATAGCAATCAGCCCCAGCATTTT. It is translated as CASSLWGNSNQPQHF.

By sample share, this clone is large. This chain links TRBV27 with TRBJ1-1; maybe TRBD1 (5 bases). V was trimmed by 6 bases and J by 7 bases, leaving 18 bases between them. This CDR3 region has 14 residues. Germline V gene lookup returns CDR1 MNHEY and CDR2 SMNVEV (reference sequence). Here the CDR3 reads CASSLQGPRGEAFF. CDR3 coding DNA: TGTGCCAGCAGCCTTCAGGGCCCCCGGGGTGAAGCTTTCTTT.

This chain uses TRBV10-2 with TRBJ1-2, with D uncertain. This CDR3 spans 13 amino acids. The V end was cut by 2 bases, the J end by 2 bases, with 6 bases between. The germline CDR1 and CDR2 sequences are WSHSY and SAAADI. The CDR3 sequence: CASSEIGNYGYTF. CDR3 nucleotides: TGCGCCAGCAGTGAGATCGGCAACTATGGCTACACCTTC.

The chain links TRBV6-1 to TRBJ2-5; 7 bases align to TRBD1. Gene TRBJ2-7 matches the end of the DNA better, so the J call may be wrong. Germline CDR1 and CDR2: MNHNS and SASEGT. The CDR3 loop spans 13 amino acids. The CDR3 bases are TGTGCCACCGTCGGGACAGACTCCTACGAGCAGTACTTC. Translated, it gives CATVGTDSYEQYF.

V is TRBV28 and J is TRBJ1-1; 7 nucleotides match TRBD1. The CDR3 spans 13 residues. V dropped 4 bases and J dropped 1; count of bases not matched to a gene: 0. CDR1 MDHEN and CDR2 SYDVKM come from the germline V gene. For the CDR3, the DNA is TGTGCCAGCAGTTGGACAGGGAACACTGAAGCTTTCTTT. Protein product: CASSWTGNTEAFF.